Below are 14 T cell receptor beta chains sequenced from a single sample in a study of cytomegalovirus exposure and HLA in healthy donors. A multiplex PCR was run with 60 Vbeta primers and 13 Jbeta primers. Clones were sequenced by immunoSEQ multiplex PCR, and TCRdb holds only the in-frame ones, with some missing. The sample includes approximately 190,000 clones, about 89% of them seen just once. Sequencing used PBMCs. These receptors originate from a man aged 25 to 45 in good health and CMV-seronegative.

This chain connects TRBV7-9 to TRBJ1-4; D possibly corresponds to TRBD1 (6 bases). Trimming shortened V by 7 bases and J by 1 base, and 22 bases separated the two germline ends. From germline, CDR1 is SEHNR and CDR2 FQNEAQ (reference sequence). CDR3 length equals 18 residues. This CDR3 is CASISSRGGVGTNEKLFF. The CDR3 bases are TGTGCCAGCATCTCAAGTCGTGGGGGCGTGGGAACTAATGAAAAACTGTTTTTT.

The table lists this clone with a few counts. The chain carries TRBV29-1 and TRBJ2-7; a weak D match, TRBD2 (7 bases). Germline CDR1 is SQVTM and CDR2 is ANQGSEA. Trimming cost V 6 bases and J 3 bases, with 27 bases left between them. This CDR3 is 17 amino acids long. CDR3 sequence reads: CSVGRFRGHQKNYEQYF. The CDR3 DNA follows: TGCAGCGTCGGGAGGTTCAGGGGCCACCAAAAAAACTACGAGCAGTACTTC.

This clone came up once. CDR3 sequence reads: CASRFPPGEAFF. The CDR3, as DNA: TGTGCCAGTAGGTTCCCGCCCGGTGAAGCTTTCTTT. The chain couples TRBV19 to TRBJ1-1; D not resolved. This CDR3 is built from 12 residues. V was pared by 6 bases and J by 7 bases, with 12 bases between. The germline V gene has CDR1 LNHDA and CDR2 SQIVND (reference sequence).

CDR3 nucleotides: TGTGCCAGCAGGAACAGGGGGCTTTTCAATGAGCAGTTCTTC. As protein: CASRNRGLFNEQFF. The chain has TRBV2 and TRBJ2-1, with 9 bases lining up with TRBD1. Germline V gene data show CDR1 as SNHLY and CDR2 as FYNNEI. After removal of 6 bases from V and 6 bases from J, the junction contained 6 bases not matched to a gene. There are 14 residues in the CDR3. Filled out from reference TRBV2 and TRBJ2-1, the complete variable domain reads EPEVTQTPSHQVTQMGQEVILRCVPISNHLYFYWYRQILGQKVEFLVSFYNNEISEKSEIFDDQFSVERPDGSNFTLKIRSTKLEDSAMYFCASRNRGLFNEQFFGPGTRLTVL.

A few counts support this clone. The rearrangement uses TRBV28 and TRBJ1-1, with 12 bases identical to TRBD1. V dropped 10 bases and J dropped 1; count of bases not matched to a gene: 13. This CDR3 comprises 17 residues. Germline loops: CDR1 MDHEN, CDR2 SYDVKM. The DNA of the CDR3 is TGTGCCACCACCCCCCCCGGGACAGGGGGCCAGAACACTGAAGCTTTCTTT. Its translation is CATTPPGTGGQNTEAFF.

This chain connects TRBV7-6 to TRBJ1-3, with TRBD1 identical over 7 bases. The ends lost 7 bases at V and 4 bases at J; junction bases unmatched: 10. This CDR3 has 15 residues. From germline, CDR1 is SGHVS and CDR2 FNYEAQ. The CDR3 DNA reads TGTGCCAGCAAATTAATGGGGACAGAAGGAAACACCATATATTTT. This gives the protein CASKLMGTEGNTIYF.

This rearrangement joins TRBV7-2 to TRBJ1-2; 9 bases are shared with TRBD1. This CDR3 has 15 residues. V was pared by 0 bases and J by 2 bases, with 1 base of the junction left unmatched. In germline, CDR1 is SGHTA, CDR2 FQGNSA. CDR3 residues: CASSLAGTGNYGYTF. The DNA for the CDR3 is TGTGCCAGCAGCTTAGCGGGGACAGGGAACTATGGCTACACCTTC.

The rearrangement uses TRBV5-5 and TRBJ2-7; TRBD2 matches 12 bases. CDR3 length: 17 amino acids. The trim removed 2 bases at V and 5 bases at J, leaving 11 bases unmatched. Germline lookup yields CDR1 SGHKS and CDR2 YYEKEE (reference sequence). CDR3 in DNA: TGTGCCAGCAGCTTTGTACTAACGGGACTAGCGGGTAACGAGCAGTACTTC. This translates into CASSFVLTGLAGNEQYF.

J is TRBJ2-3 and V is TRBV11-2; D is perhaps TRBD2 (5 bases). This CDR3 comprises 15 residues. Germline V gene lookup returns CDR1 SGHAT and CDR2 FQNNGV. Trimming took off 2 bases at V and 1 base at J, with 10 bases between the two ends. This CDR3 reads CASSLLPGGTDTQYF. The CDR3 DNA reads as TGTGCCAGCAGCTTACTGCCCGGGGGCACAGATACGCAGTATTTT.

CDR3 nucleotides: TGCGCCAGCAGCTTATCCCCGGGACGCCCTGGGGGGGAGCAGTACTTC. It specifies CASSLSPGRPGGEQYF. The gene calls are TRBV5-1 and TRBJ2-7, with D possibly matching TRBD2 (6 bases). V lost 2 bases to trimming and J lost 7 bases, with 22 bases between them. The germline CDR1 and CDR2 sequences are SGHRS and YFSETQ. The CDR3 spans 16 residues.

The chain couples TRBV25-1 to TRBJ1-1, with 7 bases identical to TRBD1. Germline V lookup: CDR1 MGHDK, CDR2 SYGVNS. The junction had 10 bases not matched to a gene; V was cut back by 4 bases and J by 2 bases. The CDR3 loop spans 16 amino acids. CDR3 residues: CASSGHEGAYNTEAFF. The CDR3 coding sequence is TGTGCCAGCAGTGGCCACGAGGGGGCGTATAACACTGAAGCTTTCTTT. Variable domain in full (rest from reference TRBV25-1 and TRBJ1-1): EADIYQTPRYLVIGTGKKITLECSQTMGHDKMYWYQQDPGMELHLIHYSYGVNSTEKGDLSSESTVSRIRTEHFPLTLESARPSHTSQYLCASSGHEGAYNTEAFFGQGTRLTVV.

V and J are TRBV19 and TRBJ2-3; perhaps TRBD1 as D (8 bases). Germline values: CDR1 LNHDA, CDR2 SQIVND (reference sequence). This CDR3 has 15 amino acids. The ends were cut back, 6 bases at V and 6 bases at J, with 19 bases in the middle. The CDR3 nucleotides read TGTGCCAGTAGATCTCAGGGGGCCGGGGGGGATACGCAGTATTTT. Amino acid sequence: CASRSQGAGGDTQYF.

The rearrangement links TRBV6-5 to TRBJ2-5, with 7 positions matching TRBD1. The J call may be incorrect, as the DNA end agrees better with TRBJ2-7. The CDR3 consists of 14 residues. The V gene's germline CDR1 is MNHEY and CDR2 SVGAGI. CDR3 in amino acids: CASSYRDRFYEQYF. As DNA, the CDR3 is TGTGCCAGCAGTTACCGGGACAGATTCTACGAGCAGTACTTC.

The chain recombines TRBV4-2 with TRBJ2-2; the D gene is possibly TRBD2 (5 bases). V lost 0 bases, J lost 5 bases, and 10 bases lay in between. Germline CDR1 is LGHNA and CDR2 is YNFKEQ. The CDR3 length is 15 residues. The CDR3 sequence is CASSQEALATGELFF. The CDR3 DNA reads TGTGCCAGCAGCCAAGAAGCCCTAGCTACCGGGGAGCTGTTTTTT.